This TCR beta chain was documented in a study of cytomegalovirus exposure and HLA in healthy donors. Study summary: Later analysis reported that the 95 to 150 validation repertoires shared the platform of the 650 to 700 first-cohort repertoires.

Profiled with immunoSEQ multiplex PCR; TCRdb holds only in-frame clones, not every one. This repertoire shows 300,000 to 400,000 clones, 70% to 90% found once; its top ten account for more than 0.95%. V was trimmed by 3 bases and J by 8 bases, leaving 11 bases between them. This CDR3 spans 12 amino acids. Germline CDR1 reads SGHNT; CDR2 reads YYREEE (reference sequence). The chain uses TRBV5-4 and TRBJ1-1; TRBD1 is a possible D gene (6 bases). The receptor was derived from a man aged 25 to 45 in good health and CMV-seronegative. Sequencing was carried out using PBMCs. The CDR3 protein is CASSSGTLEAFF. CDR3 nucleotides: TGTGCCAGCAGCTCTGGGACACTGGAAGCTTTCTTT.